Sequencing of this TCR beta chain was carried out in a study of blood T cell repertoires in COVID-19. Germline loops: CDR1 LGHNT, CDR2 FRNRAP. The CDR3 loop spans 15 amino acids. The V gene end was trimmed by 3 bases and the J gene end by 5 bases; junction bases not matched to a gene: 6. Using immunoSEQ multiplex PCR, the repertoire was profiled, and TCRdb retains in-frame clones only, with some absent. Of about 400,000 clones listed, around nine tenths were seen once; the top ten hold less than 2%. In Cohort 3, a recovered donor had either two negative PCRs, clearance, or symptom resolution. Sequenced sample: PBMCs or T cells enriched from blood (not recorded which). This rearrangement joins TRBV12-5 to TRBJ2-2; 7 bases are shared with TRBD2. This TCR was sampled from a woman in her twenties or thirties who had recovered from COVID-19. The CDR3 here is CASGLGAGETGELFF. CDR3 coding DNA: TGTGCTAGTGGTTTAGGGGCGGGAGAAACCGGGGAGCTGTTTTTT.